The sample holds a few counts of the clone carrying this TCR delta chain. TCRdb attributes to this sequence the protein of a much larger clone, which differs from the DNA translation at residue 6; a read error is likely, and the protein displayed is translated from the DNA. This sample is part of a study of DNA immune sequencing with unique molecular identifiers. The CDR3 spans 17 residues. Germline V gene lookup returns CDR1 GEAIGNYY and CDR2 EKD. V lost 1 base and J lost 0, with 9 bases in between. A 32-plex genomic DNA assay used primers for all 8 TRDV and 4 TRDJ genes. In approximately 3 barcoding PCR cycles, molecules received a 12-nucleotide UMI, then adapter PCR followed. TCRdb fed the multiplex PCR reads into CATT to redo clone calling. Of several thousand delta-chain clones in the sample, roughly 12% are singletons; the top ten hold 52%.

The specimen sequenced was gamma-delta T cells enriched from blood buffy coat, or unenriched PBMCs (not recorded which). The chain has TRDV2 and TRDJ3; D unresolved. This clonotype was obtained from a human donor in good health. CDR3 region: CACDTLPPSWDTRQMFF. CDR3 nucleotide sequence: TGTGCCTGTGACACATTGCCCCCCTCCTGGGACACCCGACAGATGTTTTTC.